This passage covers 21 T cell receptor beta chains from one sample sequenced in a study of STAT3 mutations in large granular lymphocyte leukemia. Study results and caveats: At least one immunodominant TCR beta clonotype appeared in every T-cell large granular lymphocyte leukemia patient.

Only in-frame clones appear in the TCRdb table, and some are missing; sequencing was by immunoSEQ multiplex PCR. This table has roughly 35,000 clones, nearly 90% appearing once. Their target antigens are unknown. Sequenced sample: PBMCs. The receptors stem from a human donor with T large granular lymphocyte leukemia. Some clones in this sample may be carry-over from other donors' samples.

The chain carries TRBV27 and TRBJ2-2, with 16 bases aligning to TRBD2. The CDR3 length is 16 residues. Germline-derived CDR1 and CDR2 are MNHEY and SMNVEV (reference sequence). Trimming removed 5 bases from V and 9 bases from J; junction bases left unmatched: 6. CDR3 protein: CASSIGTSGGARELFF. The CDR3 region has the DNA TGTGCCAGCAGTATAGGGACTAGCGGGGGGGCGCGGGAGCTGTTTTTT.

The CDR3 DNA reads TGCGCCAGCAGCGTGACAGGGGCCTATGGCTACACCTTC. As protein: CASSVTGAYGYTF. This chain links TRBV5-1 with TRBJ1-2, with 8 bases lining up with TRBD1. In germline, CDR1 is SGHRS, CDR2 YFSETQ. V lost 4 bases to trimming and J lost 4 bases; unmatched junction nucleotides: 3. CDR3 length: 13 amino acids.

CDR3 amino acids: CASSLQGLYNEQFF. The CDR3 nucleotides read TGTGCCAGCAGCTTACAGGGTCTTTACAATGAGCAGTTCTTC. The rearrangement links TRBV5-4 to TRBJ2-1; possible D gene TRBD1, 6 bases. This CDR3 spans 14 amino acids. CDR1 and CDR2 from the germline V gene are SGHNT and YYREEE (reference sequence). V lost 2 bases and J 4 bases, leaving 10 bases between the germline ends.

The genes are TRBV5-1 and TRBJ2-2; no firm D call. The CDR3 totals 16 residues. Trimming removed 3 bases at V and 0 bases at J, with 12 bases between. Germline CDR1 reads SGHRS; CDR2 reads YFSETQ. The CDR3 DNA reads TGCGCCAGCAGCTCTGGCGCGGCCGCGAACACCGGGGAGCTGTTTTTT. Encoded protein: CASSSGAAANTGELFF.

The rearrangement uses TRBV6-5 and TRBJ2-2; TRBD1 is a possible D gene (6 bases). V was clipped by 5 bases and J by 4 bases, with 11 bases between them. This CDR3 has 14 amino acids. In germline, CDR1 is MNHEY, CDR2 SVGAGI. CDR3 protein: CASSGTGRTGELFF. CDR3 nucleotides: TGTGCCAGCAGTGGTACAGGGCGCACCGGGGAGCTGTTTTTT.

The V gene is TRBV9, the J gene TRBJ1-2; TRBD1 agrees at 12 bases. CDR1 is SGDLS, CDR2 YYNGEE, per germline. Trimming cost V 5 bases and J 6 bases; bases outside gene matches: 5. The CDR3 is 14 residues long. CDR3 sequence (DNA): TGTGCCAGCAGAAAGGGACAGGGGGCCCATGGCTACACCTTC. It encodes CASRKGQGAHGYTF.

This chain uses TRBV9 with TRBJ1-1; 10 bases agree with TRBD1. The CDR3 covers 18 residues. From germline, CDR1 is SGDLS and CDR2 YYNGEE. After removal of 2 bases from V and 7 bases from J, the junction contained 17 bases not matched to a gene. CDR3 sequence reads: CASSVSGSGDRGQGEAFF. In DNA, the CDR3 is TGTGCCAGCAGCGTGAGTGGAAGTGGGGACAGGGGTCAGGGTGAAGCTTTCTTT.

The J gene is TRBJ2-2, the V gene TRBV4-1; 9 nucleotides line up with TRBD2. The V gene end was trimmed by 6 bases and the J gene end by 7 bases; junction bases not matched to a gene: 6. Germline CDR1 is MGHRA and CDR2 is YSYEKL. This CDR3 spans 14 amino acids. As DNA, the CDR3 is TGCGCCAGCAGGGGCGGGGGGGAGGTCGGGGAGCTGTTTTTT. Encoded protein: CASRGGGEVGELFF.

This chain joins TRBV6-6 and TRBJ1-1; D is uncertain. Trimming took 5 bases from V and 4 from J, leaving 11 bases between them. The CDR3 sequence is 13 residues long. Germline values: CDR1 MNHNY, CDR2 SVGAGI (reference sequence). The CDR3 sequence is CASSLTVRTEAFF. Here the CDR3 DNA reads TGTGCCAGCAGTCTTACAGTTCGCACTGAAGCTTTCTTT.

This rearrangement joins TRBV15 to TRBJ1-1; tentative D call: TRBD1 (5 bases). Germline CDR1 and CDR2: LNHNV and YYDKDF (reference sequence). V lost 3 bases and J lost 10, with 12 bases in between. The length of the CDR3 is 12 residues. The CDR3 protein is CATSSRERVAFF. As DNA, the CDR3 is TGTGCCACCAGCAGCAGGGAGAGGGTAGCTTTCTTT.

This clone is judged medium-sized. This rearrangement joins TRBV28 to TRBJ1-2; TRBD1 aligns across 8 bases. After removal of 6 bases from V and 7 bases from J, the junction contained 7 bases not matched to a gene. The CDR3 runs 13 residues. Per germline, CDR1 MDHEN and CDR2 SYDVKM. The CDR3 DNA is TGTGCCAGCAGACCTGGACAGGGCTTTGGCTACACCTTC. Protein product: CASRPGQGFGYTF.

The V call is TRBV2, the J call TRBJ2-1; the D gene is possibly TRBD2 (6 bases). The V end was cut by 6 bases, the J end by 9 bases, with 21 bases between. CDR1 and CDR2 from the germline V gene are SNHLY and FYNNEI. This CDR3 has 15 amino acids. The CDR3 sequence: CASREDGRLVSEQFF. Written as DNA, the CDR3 is TGTGCCAGCAGAGAGGATGGCAGACTAGTTTCTGAGCAGTTCTTC.

This chain uses TRBV19 with TRBJ1-2; a weak D match, TRBD1 (5 bases). In germline, CDR1 is LNHDA, CDR2 SQIVND (reference sequence). The V gene lost 11 bases and the J gene lost 3 bases, with 13 bases spanning the gap. This CDR3 comprises 12 residues. The CDR3 sequence: CAWRGSYYGYTF. CDR3 nucleotide sequence: TGTGCCTGGAGGGGCAGCTACTATGGCTACACCTTC.

The table lists this clone with a few counts. The chain couples TRBV7-2 to TRBJ2-3; D might be TRBD2 (6 bases). Germline V gene sequence: CDR1 SGHTA, CDR2 FQGNSA. The germline V and J ends were trimmed by 5 bases and 3 bases, with 27 bases remaining between them. The CDR3 length is 19 residues. The CDR3 DNA reads as TGTGCCAGCAGCCGACCTGCACCTTCGCGGGGATTACTAACAGATACGCAGTATTTT. Its translation: CASSRPAPSRGLLTDTQYF. The complete variable domain, with remaining parts taken from reference TRBV7-2 and TRBJ2-3, reads GAGVSQSPSNKVTEKGKDVELRCDPISGHTALYWYRQSLGQGLEFLIYFQGNSAPDKSGLPSDRFSAERTGGSVSTLTIQRTQQEDSAVYLCASSRPAPSRGLLTDTQYFGPGTRLTVL.

The chain is built from TRBV15 and TRBJ2-1; possible D gene TRBD1, 5 bases. The CDR3 consists of 16 residues. CDR1 LNHNV and CDR2 YYDKDF come from the germline V gene (reference sequence). V dropped 0 bases and J dropped 0 bases, with 9 bases sitting between them. CDR3 DNA: TGTGCCACCAGCAGAGATCCAGGGCTCTCCTACAATGAGCAGTTCTTC. Amino acid sequence: CATSRDPGLSYNEQFF. The complete variable domain, with remaining parts taken from reference TRBV15 and TRBJ2-1, reads DAMVIQNPRYQVTQFGKPVTLSCSQTLNHNVMYWYQQKSSQAPKLLFHYYDKDFNNEADTPDNFQSRRPNTSFCFLDIRSPGLGDTAMYLCATSRDPGLSYNEQFFGPGTRLTVL.

V is TRBV29-1 and J is TRBJ1-1; perhaps TRBD1 as D (6 bases). The CDR3 spans 15 residues. The germline gives CDR1 SQVTM, CDR2 ANQGSEA. The germline V and J ends were trimmed by 0 bases and 0 bases, with 11 bases remaining between them. The DNA of the CDR3 is TGCAGCGTTGAAGATTGGGGGGCTATGAACACTGAAGCTTTCTTT. It specifies CSVEDWGAMNTEAFF.

The chain has TRBV5-6 and TRBJ2-7; possibly TRBD2 for D (6 bases). The germline V gene encodes CDR1 SGHDT and CDR2 YYEEEE. The CDR3 sequence is 11 residues long. Trimming removed 4 bases at V and 8 bases at J, with 10 bases between. This CDR3 is CASSRLDKQYF. CDR3 nucleotides: TGTGCCAGCAGCAGACTAGACAAGCAGTACTTC.

The rearrangement uses TRBV28 and TRBJ2-5; D tentatively fits TRBD1 or TRBD2 (5 bases each). Germline assignment: CDR1 MDHEN and CDR2 SYDVKM. V was trimmed by 1 base and J by 1 base, leaving 10 bases between them. The CDR3 consists of 15 residues. In DNA, the CDR3 is TGTGCCAGCAGTTTATTGTCAGGGACCCAAGAGACCCAGTACTTC. This sequence encodes CASSLLSGTQETQYF.

This chain joins TRBV2 and TRBJ1-1, with TRBD1 matching 7 bases. CDR1 is SNHLY, CDR2 FYNNEI, per germline. This CDR3 spans 15 amino acids. V shed 0 bases and J 0 bases; nucleotides not matched to a gene: 1. The DNA of the CDR3 is TGTGCCAGCAGTGAAGCGCAGGGGGTGAACACTGAAGCTTTCTTT. It is translated as CASSEAQGVNTEAFF.

The chain employs TRBV5-1 and TRBJ1-6; maybe TRBD1 (5 bases). This CDR3 has 16 residues. V was clipped by 0 bases and J by 14 bases, with 21 bases between them. Per the germline V gene, CDR1 is SGHRS and CDR2 is YFSETQ. CDR3 nucleotides: TGCGCCAGCAGCTTGGGGGGCACCGGGACGAATCTCTCCCTCCACTTT. Translation gives CASSLGGTGTNLSLHF.

The chain is built from TRBV5-4 and TRBJ1-2; D gene ambiguous. CDR1 is SGHNT and CDR2 is YYREEE in the germline V gene (reference sequence). V was clipped by 6 bases and J by 0 bases, with 18 bases between them. This CDR3 has 16 amino acids. The CDR3 sequence is CASTSPETKANYGYTF. In DNA, the CDR3 is TGTGCCAGCACCTCTCCCGAGACAAAGGCTAACTATGGCTACACCTTC.